A selection of T cell receptor beta chains follows, all from one sample in a study of blood T cell repertoires in COVID-19. Method: immunoSEQ multiplex PCR; TCRdb's copy keeps in-frame clones and lacks some. The data hold 250,000 to 300,000 clones, with 70% to 90% observed a single time. The sample taken for sequencing was peripheral blood. Every receptor here comes from a woman in her seventies with acute or convalescent COVID-19. The CDR3 runs from the conserved cysteine through the conserved F or W. Each record gives: J gene, clone size, D gene, V gene, CDR3 DNA, CDR3 protein. D genes are given only for firm matches. Size tells how often a clone was seen (once, few, many) or the class of an expanded clone, and some rows leave it out.

J gene: TRBJ1-1; clone size: -; D gene: TRBD1; V gene: TRBV6-5; CDR3 DNA: TGTGCCAGCCCGGACAGGCCGGAAAACACTGAAGCTTTCTTT; CDR3 protein: CASPDRPENTEAFF
J gene: TRBJ2-5; clone size: once; D gene: TRBD2; V gene: TRBV5-4; CDR3 DNA: TGTGCCAGCAGCTTGGGGATAGCGGGGGTTAAAGAGACCCAGTACTTC; CDR3 protein: CASSLGIAGVKETQYF
J gene: TRBJ2-3; clone size: -; D gene: TRBD2; V gene: TRBV5-1; CDR3 DNA: TGCGCCAGCAGCCCGACCGGGGGGGCGACCCAAGATACGCAGTATTTT; CDR3 protein: CASSPTGGATQDTQYF
J gene: TRBJ1-2; clone size: -; D gene: -; V gene: TRBV3-1/TRBV3-2; CDR3 DNA: TGTGCCAGCAGTCCTACAGGGCAGAACGGCTACACCTTC; CDR3 protein: CASSPTGQNGYTF
J gene: TRBJ1-6; clone size: -; D gene: -; V gene: TRBV3-1/TRBV3-2; CDR3 DNA: TGTGCCAGCAGCCAAGGGTCCGGTGATTCACCCCTCCACTTT; CDR3 protein: CASSQGSGDSPLHF
J gene: TRBJ1-4; clone size: -; D gene: TRBD1; V gene: TRBV3-1/TRBV3-2; CDR3 DNA: TGTGCCAGCAGCCACAGGGGGCGCATTGAAAAACTGTTTTTT; CDR3 protein: CASSHRGRIEKLFF
J gene: TRBJ1-1; clone size: once; D gene: -; V gene: TRBV18; CDR3 DNA: TGTGCCAGCTCATCGACGGGGATGAACACTGAAGCTTTCTTT; CDR3 protein: CASSSTGMNTEAFF
J gene: TRBJ1-2; clone size: -; D gene: TRBD1; V gene: TRBV5-1; CDR3 DNA: TGCGCCACCGGGACAGGGTCTCCTACTGGCTACACCTTC; CDR3 protein: CATGTGSPTGYTF
J gene: TRBJ2-7; clone size: -; D gene: -; V gene: TRBV7-9; CDR3 DNA: TGTGCCAGCAGCTCCACCAGTGACAGTAACCACGAGCAGTACTTC; CDR3 protein: CASSSTSDSNHEQYF
J gene: TRBJ2-2; clone size: -; D gene: -; V gene: TRBV2; CDR3 DNA: TGTGCCAGCAAATATCTTCAGGTGAACACCGGGGAGCTGTTTTTT; CDR3 protein: CASKYLQVNTGELFF
J gene: TRBJ1-1; clone size: few; D gene: TRBD1; V gene: TRBV2; CDR3 DNA: TGTGCCAGCAGAGATACAGGGGGGAGGACTGAAGCTTTCTTT; CDR3 protein: CASRDTGGRTEAFF
J gene: TRBJ2-1; clone size: -; D gene: TRBD1; V gene: TRBV6-5; CDR3 DNA: TGTGCCAGCAGTTCCCAGGGGGCGTCCTACAATGAGCAGTTCTTC; CDR3 protein: CASSSQGASYNEQFF
J gene: TRBJ2-5; clone size: -; D gene: -; V gene: TRBV2; CDR3 DNA: TGTGCCAGCAGTGGGCTTGGAGGGCGGGAGACCCAGTACTTC; CDR3 protein: CASSGLGGRETQYF
J gene: TRBJ1-4; clone size: -; D gene: -; V gene: TRBV5-1; CDR3 DNA: TGCGCCAGCAGCTTGGAGGCAGGGGCTAATGAAAAACTGTTTTTT; CDR3 protein: CASSLEAGANEKLFF
J gene: TRBJ2-7; clone size: -; D gene: -; V gene: TRBV2; CDR3 DNA: TGTGCCAGCGGAGATGGCGCTCTAAGATCCTACGAGCAGTACTTC; CDR3 protein: CASGDGALRSYEQYF
J gene: TRBJ1-2; clone size: -; D gene: TRBD1; V gene: TRBV5-1; CDR3 DNA: TGCGCCAGCAGCCCCGGGGACAGGGGGCTAGTTGGCTACACCTTC; CDR3 protein: CASSPGDRGLVGYTF
J gene: TRBJ1-1; clone size: -; D gene: -; V gene: TRBV7-2; CDR3 DNA: TGTGCCAGCAGCCTAGGGGTGACAGCGAATGTCCTCGGTGAAGCTTTCTTT; CDR3 protein: CASSLGVTANVLGEAFF
J gene: TRBJ2-7; clone size: -; D gene: TRBD2; V gene: TRBV5-4; CDR3 DNA: TGTGCCAGCAGCTCGGGAGCGGGGGGGTGGTACGAGCAGTACTTC; CDR3 protein: CASSSGAGGWYEQYF
J gene: TRBJ2-5; clone size: -; D gene: -; V gene: TRBV14; CDR3 DNA: TGTGCCAGCAGCTACTCATATGGGTTCGGGGAGACCCAGTACTTC; CDR3 protein: CASSYSYGFGETQYF
J gene: TRBJ1-1; clone size: -; D gene: -; V gene: TRBV18; CDR3 DNA: TGTGCCAGCTTATGGAACACTGAAGCTTTCTTT; CDR3 protein: CASLWNTEAFF
J gene: TRBJ1-4; clone size: once; D gene: -; V gene: TRBV2; CDR3 DNA: TGTGCCAGCACCCCATCTAGGAGGGCGGATGAAAAACTGTTTTTT; CDR3 protein: CASTPSRRADEKLFF
J gene: TRBJ1-3; clone size: -; D gene: -; V gene: TRBV12-5; CDR3 DNA: TGTGCTACCTCACGGGGGGCTGGAAACACCATATATTTT; CDR3 protein: CATSRGAGNTIYF
J gene: TRBJ2-3; clone size: few; D gene: -; V gene: TRBV3-1/TRBV3-2; CDR3 DNA: TGTGCCAGCAGCCAAGGCTCAGAAACCTCTTTT; CDR3 protein: CASSQGSETSF
J gene: TRBJ1-2; clone size: -; D gene: -; V gene: TRBV7-2; CDR3 DNA: TGTGCCAGCAACCCTGGGGCAGGAATTGGGATGGGCTACACCTTC; CDR3 protein: CASNPGAGIGMGYTF
J gene: TRBJ2-3; clone size: -; D gene: TRBD2; V gene: TRBV9; CDR3 DNA: TGTGCCAGCAGCGCGGGACTAGATCTTGCTACGCAGTATTTT; CDR3 protein: CASSAGLDLATQYF